This is a list of T cell receptor beta chains from one sample in a study of blood T cell repertoires in COVID-19. The repertoire was sequenced with immunoSEQ multiplex PCR; TCRdb's copy has only in-frame clones and lacks some. The table includes around 130,000 clones, around 85% detected once. The material sequenced was peripheral blood. These receptors came from an elderly woman with acute or convalescent COVID-19. CDR3s include the opening cysteine and the closing phenylalanine or tryptophan. A D gene is named only where the DNA matches it firmly. The size of a clone is reported for some rows only, either as once, few or many, or as a class for expanded clones.

V: TRBV5-1
D: .
J: TRBJ1-1
size: .
CDR3: CASSTGPPNTEAFF
DNA: TGCGCCAGCAGCACAGGTCCCCCTAACACTGAAGCTTTCTTT

V: TRBV24-1
D: TRBD1
J: TRBJ2-1
size: .
CDR3: CATSDLTGGSEQFF
DNA: TGTGCCACCAGTGATCTGACAGGGGGCAGTGAGCAGTTCTTC

V: TRBV19
D: .
J: TRBJ1-1
size: .
CDR3: CASSTPPAGSEAFF
DNA: TGTGCCAGTAGTACCCCCCCTGCGGGGTCCGAAGCTTTCTTT

V: TRBV9
D: TRBD2
J: TRBJ2-3
size: .
CDR3: CASSARTSSDTQYF
DNA: TGTGCCAGCAGCGCCCGGACTAGCTCAGATACGCAGTATTTT

V: TRBV5-6
D: .
J: TRBJ1-1
size: .
CDR3: CASSLDRNTEAFF
DNA: TGTGCCAGCAGTCTAGACAGGAACACTGAAGCTTTCTTT

V: TRBV5-6
D: TRBD1
J: TRBJ2-5
size: .
CDR3: CASSPDDRGWETQYF
DNA: TGTGCCAGCAGCCCAGACGACAGGGGCTGGGAGACCCAGTACTTC

V: TRBV30
D: TRBD1
J: TRBJ2-5
size: .
CDR3: CAWSVDGTGFQETQYF
DNA: TGTGCCTGGAGTGTAGACGGGACAGGGTTTCAAGAGACCCAGTACTTC

V: TRBV30
D: TRBD1
J: TRBJ1-2
size: .
CDR3: CAYMDRDRGRVYYGYTF
DNA: TGTGCCTATATGGACCGTGACAGGGGGCGAGTTTACTATGGCTACACCTTC

V: TRBV12-5
D: .
J: TRBJ2-7
size: once
CDR3: CASGTQDSSYEQYF
DNA: TGTGCTAGTGGTACTCAGGACAGTTCCTACGAGCAGTACTTC

V: TRBV5-4
D: .
J: TRBJ1-2
size: .
CDR3: CASSWDHRVNYGYTF
DNA: TGTGCCAGCAGCTGGGACCACAGGGTTAACTATGGCTACACCTTC

V: TRBV2
D: TRBD1
J: TRBJ1-4
size: .
CDR3: CATGQPNEKLFF
DNA: TGTGCCACGGGACAGCCTAATGAAAAACTGTTTTTT

V: TRBV11-2
D: .
J: TRBJ1-4
size: .
CDR3: CASSPRIAGGDEKLFF
DNA: TGTGCCAGCAGCCCTAGGATTGCTGGGGGCGATGAAAAACTGTTTTTT

V: TRBV19
D: TRBD1
J: TRBJ1-2
size: .
CDR3: CASSLSGGSGYTF
DNA: TGTGCCAGTAGCCTCTCAGGGGGGAGTGGCTACACCTTC

V: TRBV19
D: .
J: TRBJ1-2
size: .
CDR3: CASSTQGVGAGYTF
DNA: TGTGCCAGTAGTACCCAGGGAGTGGGGGCCGGCTACACCTTC

V: TRBV3-1/TRBV3-2
D: TRBD1
J: TRBJ1-4
size: .
CDR3: CASSQGDRSGKLFF
DNA: TGTGCCAGCAGCCAAGGGGACAGATCGGGAAAACTGTTTTTT

V: TRBV19
D: TRBD1
J: TRBJ1-4
size: .
CDR3: CASGLQGATNEKLFF
DNA: TGTGCCAGTGGCTTACAGGGGGCAACTAATGAAAAACTGTTTTTT

V: TRBV6-5
D: .
J: TRBJ1-6
size: .
CDR3: CASSSDRSSYNSPLHF
DNA: TGTGCCAGCAGTTCCGACAGGAGCTCCTATAATTCACCCCTCCACTTT

V: TRBV4-3
D: .
J: TRBJ1-1
size: few
CDR3: CASSQRGFGEAAFF
DNA: TGCGCCAGCAGCCAGAGAGGGTTCGGGGAAGCAGCTTTCTTT

V: TRBV11-2
D: TRBD2
J: TRBJ2-5
size: .
CDR3: CASSLGGGRETQYF
DNA: TGTGCCAGCAGCTTGGGCGGGGGACGAGAGACCCAGTACTTC

V: TRBV6-5
D: .
J: TRBJ1-4
size: .
CDR3: CASSYSLGGNEKLFF
DNA: TGTGCCAGCAGTTACTCGCTCGGGGGTAATGAAAAACTGTTTTTT

V: TRBV3-1/TRBV3-2
D: TRBD2
J: TRBJ2-1
size: few
CDR3: CASSQGAGGYNEQFF
DNA: TGTGCCAGCAGCCAAGGAGCGGGAGGCTACAATGAGCAGTTCTTC

V: TRBV4-3
D: .
J: TRBJ2-2
size: few
CDR3: CASSLSEAGELFF
DNA: TGCGCCAGCAGCCTCTCCGAAGCTGGGGAGCTGTTTTTT

V: TRBV9
D: TRBD1
J: TRBJ2-7
size: .
CDR3: CASSYFRDRVHEQYF
DNA: TGTGCCAGCAGCTACTTCCGGGACAGGGTCCACGAGCAGTACTTC

V: TRBV6-2/TRBV6-3
D: TRBD1
J: TRBJ1-1
size: .
CDR3: CASSPRGQGPRGTEAFF
DNA: TGTGCCAGCAGCCCGAGGGGACAGGGACCTCGAGGCACTGAAGCTTTCTTT

V: TRBV6-1
D: TRBD1
J: TRBJ2-7
size: .
CDR3: CASSEGTGGYEQYF
DNA: TGTGCCAGCAGTGAAGGGACAGGGGGTTACGAGCAGTACTTC

V: TRBV6-6
D: TRBD1
J: TRBJ2-2
size: .
CDR3: CASSIDRANTGELFF
DNA: TGTGCCAGCAGTATCGACAGGGCCAACACCGGGGAGCTGTTTTTT

V: TRBV27
D: .
J: TRBJ2-1
size: .
CDR3: CASSHGPGGNEQFF
DNA: TGTGCCAGCAGCCACGGACCTGGCGGGAATGAGCAGTTCTTC

V: TRBV27
D: TRBD2
J: TRBJ2-1
size: .
CDR3: CASRRYGGGAANEQFF
DNA: TGTGCCAGCCGGCGCTATGGCGGGGGGGCCGCGAATGAGCAGTTCTTC

V: TRBV5-4
D: .
J: TRBJ2-1
size: .
CDR3: CASSPGVAWDEQFF
DNA: TGTGCCAGCAGCCCGGGAGTAGCGTGGGATGAGCAGTTCTTC

V: TRBV18
D: .
J: TRBJ1-1
size: .
CDR3: CASSPVARNTEAFF
DNA: TGTGCCAGCTCACCCGTCGCCAGGAACACTGAAGCTTTCTTT

V: TRBV6-5
D: .
J: TRBJ2-7
size: .
CDR3: CAIRGDSYEQYF
DNA: TGTGCCATCAGGGGGGACAGCTACGAGCAGTACTTC

V: TRBV24-1
D: TRBD2
J: TRBJ2-1
size: .
CDR3: CATSDVTSGAKNEQFF
DNA: TGTGCCACCAGTGATGTGACTAGCGGAGCGAAGAATGAGCAGTTCTTC

V: TRBV12-3/TRBV12-4
D: .
J: TRBJ2-3
size: .
CDR3: CASSLGATQYF
DNA: TGTGCCAGCAGTTTGGGGGCTACGCAGTATTTT

V: TRBV19
D: .
J: TRBJ2-1
size: once
CDR3: CASSPQTPNNEQFF
DNA: TGTGCCAGTAGTCCCCAGACACCGAACAATGAGCAGTTCTTC

V: TRBV11-2
D: .
J: TRBJ1-2
size: .
CDR3: CASSPSRTNPYGYTF
DNA: TGTGCCAGCAGCCCCTCCCGGACAAATCCCTATGGCTACACCTTC

V: TRBV27
D: .
J: TRBJ1-5
size: few
CDR3: CASSPEGGNQPQHF
DNA: TGTGCCAGCAGTCCCGAGGGGGGCAATCAGCCCCAGCATTTT

V: TRBV3-1/TRBV3-2
D: TRBD2
J: TRBJ2-3
size: .
CDR3: CASSPRLAGLTDTQYF
DNA: TGTGCCAGCAGCCCAAGACTAGCGGGCTTAACAGATACGCAGTATTTT

V: TRBV29-1
D: TRBD1
J: TRBJ1-2
size: .
CDR3: CSAVARGTGNSGYTF
DNA: TGCAGCGCTGTTGCAAGGGGGACAGGCAATTCTGGCTACACCTTC

V: TRBV7-2
D: .
J: TRBJ2-7
size: .
CDR3: CASSPRPGYEQYF
DNA: TGTGCCAGCAGCCCACGTCCAGGGTACGAGCAGTACTTC

V: TRBV10-3
D: .
J: TRBJ1-1
size: .
CDR3: CAISESGRNTEAFF
DNA: TGTGCCATCAGTGAGTCGGGGAGGAACACTGAAGCTTTCTTT

V: TRBV7-8
D: .
J: TRBJ2-1
size: .
CDR3: CASSLAGAERQFF
DNA: TGTGCCAGCAGCTTAGCAGGGGCGGAACGGCAGTTCTTC

V: TRBV5-5
D: .
J: TRBJ1-6
size: .
CDR3: CASKYRDNNSPLHF
DNA: TGTGCCAGCAAATACAGGGATAATAATTCACCCCTCCACTTT

V: TRBV2
D: .
J: TRBJ2-5
size: .
CDR3: CASTEFTPQETQYF
DNA: TGTGCCAGCACCGAATTTACACCTCAAGAGACCCAGTACTTC

V: TRBV18
D: .
J: TRBJ1-1
size: .
CDR3: CASSPSGGQLDTEAFF
DNA: TGTGCCAGCTCACCTTCCGGCGGACAGCTGGACACTGAAGCTTTCTTT

V: TRBV6-6
D: .
J: TRBJ1-6
size: .
CDR3: CASSPPDYYSPLHF
DNA: TGTGCCAGCAGTCCCCCAGATTATTATTCACCCCTCCACTTT

V: TRBV19
D: TRBD2
J: TRBJ2-1
size: .
CDR3: CASSSPGLAAGSYNEQFF
DNA: TGTGCCAGTAGTTCCCCGGGACTAGCAGCAGGCTCCTACAATGAGCAGTTCTTC

V: TRBV15
D: .
J: TRBJ1-4
size: .
CDR3: CATEKGFDEKLFF
DNA: TGTGCCACCGAGAAGGGGTTTGATGAAAAACTGTTTTTT

V: TRBV7-9
D: .
J: TRBJ1-2
size: .
CDR3: CASSGSGQKSYGYTF
DNA: TGTGCCAGCAGCGGTAGTGGACAGAAAAGTTATGGCTACACCTTC